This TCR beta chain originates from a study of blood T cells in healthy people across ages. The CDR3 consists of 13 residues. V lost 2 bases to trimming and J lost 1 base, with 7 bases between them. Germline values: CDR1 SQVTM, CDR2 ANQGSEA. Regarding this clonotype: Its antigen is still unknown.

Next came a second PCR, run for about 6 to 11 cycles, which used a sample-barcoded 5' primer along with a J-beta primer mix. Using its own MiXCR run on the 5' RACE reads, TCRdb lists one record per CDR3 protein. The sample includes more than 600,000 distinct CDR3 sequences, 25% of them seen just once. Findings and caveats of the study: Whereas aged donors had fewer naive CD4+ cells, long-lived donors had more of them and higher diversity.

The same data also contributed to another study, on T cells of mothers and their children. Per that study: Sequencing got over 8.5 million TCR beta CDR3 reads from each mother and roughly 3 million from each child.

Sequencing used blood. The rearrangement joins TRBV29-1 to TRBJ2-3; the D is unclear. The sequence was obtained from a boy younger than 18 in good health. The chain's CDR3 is CSVEFLGTDTQYF. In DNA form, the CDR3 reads TGCAGCGTTGAATTCCTGGGCACAGATACGCAGTATTTT.